Listed below are T cell receptor beta chains from one sample, sequenced in a study of blood T cell repertoires in COVID-19. The method was immunoSEQ multiplex PCR; TCRdb's version includes in-frame clones alone and lacks a portion of them. Of 130,000 or so clones listed, 86% are singletons. The sample taken for sequencing was peripheral blood. The receptors shown here come from a man in his forties with acute or convalescent COVID-19. Each CDR3 is given with its conserved first and last residue. The D gene is left open where the match is weak. Rows may omit the clone size; those that give it use once, few, many or a size class.

abundance: -
d_gene: -
v_gene: TRBV6-4
j_gene: TRBJ1-4
CDR3aa: CASTPPRDWPEKLFF
CDR3nt: TGTGCCAGCACCCCCCCACGGGATTGGCCGGAAAAACTGTTTTTT

abundance: few
d_gene: TRBD1
v_gene: TRBV5-1
j_gene: TRBJ1-3
CDR3aa: CASSLQGAGTGNTIYF
CDR3nt: TGCGCCAGCAGCCTGCAGGGGGCAGGCACTGGAAACACCATATATTTT

abundance: -
d_gene: TRBD1
v_gene: TRBV19
j_gene: TRBJ1-2
CDR3aa: CASSIEGSGGGYGYTF
CDR3nt: TGTGCCAGTAGTATAGAAGGGTCAGGGGGCGGCTATGGCTACACCTTC

abundance: -
d_gene: -
v_gene: TRBV7-8
j_gene: TRBJ2-5
CDR3aa: CASSTILDSKETQYF
CDR3nt: TGTGCCAGCAGCACCATACTAGATTCAAAAGAGACCCAGTACTTC

abundance: -
d_gene: -
v_gene: TRBV18
j_gene: TRBJ1-1
CDR3aa: CASSPRQVNTEAFF
CDR3nt: TGTGCCAGCTCACCACGGCAAGTTAACACTGAAGCTTTCTTT

abundance: -
d_gene: TRBD1
v_gene: TRBV9
j_gene: TRBJ1-3
CDR3aa: CASSLQGAIGNTIYF
CDR3nt: TGTGCCAGCAGCTTACAGGGGGCCATCGGAAACACCATATATTTT

abundance: -
d_gene: -
v_gene: TRBV2
j_gene: TRBJ2-7
CDR3aa: CASSEQAYSYEQYF
CDR3nt: TGTGCCAGCAGTGAGCAGGCCTACTCCTACGAGCAGTACTTC

abundance: few
d_gene: -
v_gene: TRBV29-1
j_gene: TRBJ1-2
CDR3aa: CSVEAGDLYGYTF
CDR3nt: TGCAGCGTTGAGGCGGGGGACCTTTATGGCTACACCTTC

abundance: -
d_gene: TRBD1
v_gene: TRBV6-6
j_gene: TRBJ2-3
CDR3aa: CASSQRQGDTQYF
CDR3nt: TGTGCCAGCAGTCAACGACAGGGCGATACGCAGTATTTT

abundance: -
d_gene: TRBD1
v_gene: TRBV19
j_gene: TRBJ1-1
CDR3aa: CASSRQGAPGTEAFF
CDR3nt: TGTGCCAGTAGTAGACAGGGGGCCCCGGGCACTGAAGCTTTCTTT

abundance: -
d_gene: TRBD1
v_gene: TRBV11-3
j_gene: TRBJ2-1
CDR3aa: CASSPSTGGNNEQFF
CDR3nt: TGTGCCAGCAGCCCCTCCACAGGGGGAAACAATGAGCAGTTCTTC

abundance: -
d_gene: -
v_gene: TRBV9
j_gene: TRBJ1-2
CDR3aa: CASRTDAYGYTF
CDR3nt: TGTGCCAGCAGGACAGACGCTTATGGCTACACCTTC

abundance: -
d_gene: -
v_gene: TRBV15
j_gene: TRBJ1-1
CDR3aa: CATSKQPNTEAFF
CDR3nt: TGTGCCACCAGCAAACAGCCTAACACTGAAGCTTTCTTT

abundance: -
d_gene: -
v_gene: TRBV19
j_gene: TRBJ2-2
CDR3aa: CASSMERTNTGELFF
CDR3nt: TGTGCCAGTAGTATGGAGCGCACGAACACCGGGGAGCTGTTTTTT

abundance: -
d_gene: -
v_gene: TRBV25-1
j_gene: TRBJ1-1
CDR3aa: CASRHAMNTEAFF
CDR3nt: TGTGCCAGCAGACACGCCATGAACACTGAAGCTTTCTTT

abundance: -
d_gene: -
v_gene: TRBV5-4
j_gene: TRBJ1-1
CDR3aa: CASSLQNTEAFF
CDR3nt: TGTGCCAGCAGCTTGCAGAACACTGAAGCTTTCTTT

abundance: -
d_gene: -
v_gene: TRBV6-6
j_gene: TRBJ1-2
CDR3aa: CASSHSSGPGVVYTF
CDR3nt: TGTGCCAGCAGTCACTCCTCTGGGCCAGGGGTGGTCTACACCTTC

abundance: -
d_gene: TRBD1
v_gene: TRBV19
j_gene: TRBJ1-1
CDR3aa: CASRTDRDTEAFF
CDR3nt: TGTGCCAGTAGAACAGACAGGGACACTGAAGCTTTCTTT

abundance: -
d_gene: -
v_gene: TRBV29-1
j_gene: TRBJ1-2
CDR3aa: CSVDNEQGFRGYTF
CDR3nt: TGCAGCGTGGATAACGAGCAGGGATTTCGGGGCTACACCTTC

abundance: -
d_gene: -
v_gene: TRBV6-5
j_gene: TRBJ1-3
CDR3aa: CASKGGGSFGNTIYF
CDR3nt: TGTGCCAGCAAGGGAGGGGGAAGCTTCGGAAACACCATATATTTT

abundance: -
d_gene: TRBD2
v_gene: TRBV29-1
j_gene: TRBJ2-7
CDR3aa: CSVYGRGYEQYF
CDR3nt: TGCAGCGTTTACGGGAGGGGGTACGAGCAGTACTTC

abundance: -
d_gene: -
v_gene: TRBV28
j_gene: TRBJ1-3
CDR3aa: CASTFPGMGGNTIYF
CDR3nt: TGTGCCAGCACCTTTCCCGGGATGGGTGGAAACACCATATATTTT

abundance: -
d_gene: TRBD2
v_gene: TRBV4-1
j_gene: TRBJ2-7
CDR3aa: CASSLTSGGYEQYF
CDR3nt: TGCGCCAGCAGCCTGACTAGCGGTGGGTACGAGCAGTACTTC

abundance: -
d_gene: TRBD1
v_gene: TRBV19
j_gene: TRBJ1-2
CDR3aa: CASIPAGRGEYGYTF
CDR3nt: TGTGCCAGTATCCCTGCGGGCAGGGGGGAATATGGCTACACCTTC

abundance: -
d_gene: -
v_gene: TRBV7-8
j_gene: TRBJ1-5
CDR3aa: CASSQETWNSNQPQHF
CDR3nt: TGTGCCAGCAGCCAAGAGACATGGAATAGCAATCAGCCCCAGCATTTT

abundance: -
d_gene: -
v_gene: TRBV24-1
j_gene: TRBJ2-3
CDR3aa: CATSETGTDTQYF
CDR3nt: TGTGCCACCAGTGAGACAGGCACAGATACGCAGTATTTT

abundance: -
d_gene: -
v_gene: TRBV6-5
j_gene: TRBJ1-5
CDR3aa: CASVQRADQPQHF
CDR3nt: TGTGCCAGCGTTCAGAGGGCGGATCAGCCCCAGCATTTT

abundance: -
d_gene: -
v_gene: TRBV3-1/TRBV3-2
j_gene: TRBJ1-1
CDR3aa: CASSQSGRGTEAFF
CDR3nt: TGTGCCAGCAGCCAATCGGGCAGGGGTACTGAAGCTTTCTTT